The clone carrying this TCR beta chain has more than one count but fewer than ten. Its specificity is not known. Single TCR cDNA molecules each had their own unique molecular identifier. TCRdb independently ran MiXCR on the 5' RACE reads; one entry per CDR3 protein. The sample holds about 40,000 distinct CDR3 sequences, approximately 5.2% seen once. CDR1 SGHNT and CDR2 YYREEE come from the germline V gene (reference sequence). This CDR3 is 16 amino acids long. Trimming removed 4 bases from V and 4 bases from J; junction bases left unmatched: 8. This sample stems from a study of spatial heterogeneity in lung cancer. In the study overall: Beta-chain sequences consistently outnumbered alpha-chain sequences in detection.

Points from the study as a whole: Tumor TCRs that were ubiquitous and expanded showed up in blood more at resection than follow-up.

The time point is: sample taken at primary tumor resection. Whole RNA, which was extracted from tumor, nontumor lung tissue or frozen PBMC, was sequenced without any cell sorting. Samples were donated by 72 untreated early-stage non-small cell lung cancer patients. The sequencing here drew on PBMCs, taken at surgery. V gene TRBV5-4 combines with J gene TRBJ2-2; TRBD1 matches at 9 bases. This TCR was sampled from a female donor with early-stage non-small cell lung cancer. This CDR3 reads CASSTYRGRGTGELFF. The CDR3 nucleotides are TGTGCCAGCAGCACTTACAGGGGGCGAGGCACCGGGGAGCTGTTTTTT.